The text below deals with one T cell receptor beta chain. These data originate in a study of blood T cell repertoires in COVID-19. The wider study: The study drew acute and convalescent COVID-19 samples from the United States, Italy and Spain. PBMCs, B-cell-depleted T cells, or T cells provided the cDNA or gDNA that made up the material.

This CDR3 region has 16 residues. The germline V gene encodes CDR1 GTSNPN and CDR2 SVGIG (reference sequence). V was clipped by 1 base and J by 3 bases; unmatched bases: 10. Measured with immunoSEQ multiplex PCR; TCRdb has only the in-frame clones, and not every one. The data show 150,000 to 200,000 clones, with just under 80% seen just once and 2.5% to 3.5% held by the top ten. The chain uses TRBV30 and TRBJ2-3, with 7 bases fitting TRBD1. The origin of this receptor is a woman aged 80 or over with active or convalescent COVID-19. Sequenced sample: peripheral blood. DNA for the CDR3: TGTGCCTGGAGTGGGTTTCAGGGGGAGAGTACAGATACGCAGTATTTT. Its translation is CAWSGFQGESTDTQYF.